The next 21 T cell receptor beta chains were all read from a single sample in a study of a mutant IDH1 vaccine in newly diagnosed glioma. Sequenced by immunoSEQ multiplex PCR; TCRdb stores in-frame clones only, minus some. The sample includes 25,000 or so clones, 84% of them seen just once. These receptors have no identified antigens. Time point described: week 47, end of study. In the vaccine, a single dose held 300 ug of the mutant IDH1 20-mer peptide, along with topical imiquimod. The sample here was PBMCs, taken from a glioma patient whose treatment included an IDH1 peptide vaccine. These receptors all stem from a man aged 35-49 years with glioma.

V and J are TRBV28 and TRBJ1-5; D remains ambiguous. Germline V CDR1 and CDR2: MDHEN, SYDVKM. CDR3 length equals 14 residues. V lost 6 bases and J lost 7, with 16 bases in between. The CDR3 spells CASSSQVDGQPQHF. DNA of the CDR3: TGTGCCAGCAGCTCGCAGGTCGACGGCCAGCCCCAGCATTTT. Supplemented by reference TRBV28 and TRBJ1-5, the full variable domain reads DVKVTQSSRYLVKRTGEKVFLECVQDMDHENMFWYRQDPGLGLRLIYFSYDVKMKEKGDIPEGYSVSREKKERFSLILESASTNQTSMYLCASSSQVDGQPQHFGDGTRLSIL.

This clone was counted once. The rearrangement joins TRBV7-2 to TRBJ2-1; 8 bases agree with TRBD2. CDR3 length: 15 amino acids. The germline V gene has CDR1 SGHTA and CDR2 FQGNSA. With 5 bases clipped from V and 4 bases from J, the junction kept 7 bases outside the gene matches. CDR3 nucleotides: TGTGCCAGCAGCATTAGCGGGACGACATACAATGAGCAGTTCTTC. This gives the protein CASSISGTTYNEQFF.

The chain employs TRBV2 and TRBJ1-1, with a tentative D call TRBD1 (5 bases). Deletions cut 5 bases from V and 6 bases from J, with 28 bases between. The CDR3 runs to 18 residues. The germline V gene encodes CDR1 SNHLY and CDR2 FYNNEI. The CDR3 DNA is TGTGCCAGCAGTACCCCTATCGGGGGAAAGCTCTCCGGGGCTGAAGCTTTCTTT. The encoded protein is CASSTPIGGKLSGAEAFF. Filled out from reference TRBV2 and TRBJ1-1, the complete variable domain reads EPEVTQTPSHQVTQMGQEVILRCVPISNHLYFYWYRQILGQKVEFLVSFYNNEISEKSEIFDDQFSVERPDGSNFTLKIRSTKLEDSAMYFCASSTPIGGKLSGAEAFFGQGTRLTVV.

As DNA, the CDR3 is TGTGCCATCAGTGATGTAGCGGGAGTTAGAGTAGATACGCAGTATTTT. Translating gives CAISDVAGVRVDTQYF. J is TRBJ2-3 and V is TRBV10-3; TRBD2 agrees at 9 bases. From germline, CDR1 is ENHRY and CDR2 SYGVKD. CDR3 length equals 16 residues. After removal of 3 bases from V and 5 bases from J, the junction contained 9 bases not matched to a gene.

The rearrangement joins TRBV29-1 to TRBJ2-1, with 10 bases identical to TRBD2. CDR1 is SQVTM and CDR2 is ANQGSEA in the germline V gene. V lost 6 bases and J lost 4; bases outside the gene matches: 12. CDR3 length: 16 residues. CDR3 DNA: TGCAGCGTGTGGGGGCTAGCGGGAGTGGGGTACAATGAGCAGTTCTTC. This sequence encodes CSVWGLAGVGYNEQFF.

The chain links TRBV5-1 to TRBJ2-5; perhaps TRBD1 as D (6 bases). Gene TRBJ2-7 matches the end of the DNA better, so the J call may be wrong. The CDR3 totals 14 residues. Germline CDR1 SGHRS, CDR2 YFSETQ. CDR3 nucleotide sequence: TGCGCCACCAACTCTCGGGACACCTCCTACGAGCAGTACTTC. It specifies CATNSRDTSYEQYF.

The chain couples TRBV6-1 to TRBJ1-2, with D perhaps matching TRBD1 (5 bases). V was clipped by 6 bases and J by 6 bases, with 17 bases between them. Germline V lookup: CDR1 MNHNS, CDR2 SASEGT. The length of the CDR3 is 14 residues. DNA of the CDR3: TGTGCCAGCAGGAGGGGACTACCCGGGGATGGCTACACCTTC. It yields the protein CASRRGLPGDGYTF.

V usage is TRBV29-1 and J usage is TRBJ2-2, with D unresolved. Germline loops: CDR1 SQVTM, CDR2 ANQGSEA. The ends were cut back, 4 bases at V and 4 bases at J, with 10 bases in the middle. The CDR3 is 13 amino acids. The CDR3 loop is CSVGLLATGELFF. CDR3 DNA: TGCAGCGTTGGGCTTTTAGCCACCGGGGAGCTGTTTTTT.

V gene TRBV7-3 combines with J gene TRBJ2-7; D is possibly TRBD2 (5 bases). The V end lost 6 bases, the J end lost 6 bases, and 12 bases lay between the germline ends. The CDR3 consists of 12 residues. Germline V lookup: CDR1 SGHTA, CDR2 FQGTGA. The CDR3 bases are TGTGCCAGCAGTACCCAGAGCGGCGAGCAGTACTTC. It specifies CASSTQSGEQYF.

The chain combines TRBV15 with TRBJ2-5; D may be TRBD1 (6 bases). Per the germline V gene, CDR1 is LNHNV and CDR2 is YYDKDF (reference sequence). The length of the CDR3 is 15 residues. V was cut by 0 bases and J by 3 bases, with 11 bases left in between. CDR3 coding DNA: TGTGCCACCAGCAGAGATCCAACAGGGAAAGAGACCCAGTACTTC. Translating it yields CATSRDPTGKETQYF.

V usage is TRBV10-3 and J usage is TRBJ2-1; tentatively, D is TRBD1 (6 bases). This CDR3 spans 13 amino acids. Per the germline V gene, CDR1 is ENHRY and CDR2 is SYGVKD. Trimming stripped 9 bases from V and 5 bases from J, with 14 bases between. The CDR3 DNA reads TGTGCCATTAAGCTGTCAGGGGACAATGAGCAGTTCTTC. Amino acids: CAIKLSGDNEQFF.

The rearrangement joins TRBV5-5 to TRBJ2-5, with a tentative D call TRBD2 (7 bases). Trimming left V 4 bases short and J 2 bases short, with 21 bases between. The CDR3 is made up of 17 amino acids. Per the germline V gene, CDR1 is SGHKS and CDR2 is YYEKEE (reference sequence). CDR3 amino acids: CASSDPEGGAQQETQYF. As DNA, the CDR3 is TGTGCCAGCAGCGACCCCGAGGGGGGGGCCCAACAAGAGACCCAGTACTTC.

V gene TRBV21-1 combines with J gene TRBJ2-7; the table calls TRBD1, which could not be checked here. TRBV21-1 corresponds to a pseudogene. The length of the CDR3 is 12 residues. The DNA of the CDR3 is TGTGCCAGCAGACAGTACTCCTACGAGCAGTACTTC. Its translation is CASRQYSYEQYF.

The chain couples TRBV9 to TRBJ1-2; 8 nucleotides line up with TRBD1. J was trimmed by 5 bases and V by 4 bases; bases with no gene match: 10. Germline V gene sequence: CDR1 SGDLS, CDR2 YYNGEE. The CDR3 spans 15 residues. The CDR3 DNA is TGTGCCAGCAGCCTTCTCCGGACAGGGACGTATGGCTACACCTTC. Protein product: CASSLLRTGTYGYTF.

V and J are TRBV25-1 and TRBJ1-1; the D gene is possibly TRBD1 (6 bases). CDR3 length: 14 amino acids. Per germline, CDR1 MGHDK and CDR2 SYGVNS. V was trimmed by 7 bases and J by 0 bases, leaving 12 bases between them. The DNA for the CDR3 is TGTGCCAGCACCAAGACAGGCTTGAACACTGAAGCTTTCTTT. Its translation is CASTKTGLNTEAFF.

V usage is TRBV5-1 and J usage is TRBJ2-3; D may be TRBD1 or TRBD2 (5 bases each). Looked up from germline, CDR1 is SGHRS and CDR2 is YFSETQ. CDR3 length equals 14 residues. Trimming took 4 bases from V and 2 from J, leaving 11 bases between them. CDR3 amino acids: CASSEGDDTDTQYF. Written as DNA, the CDR3 is TGCGCCAGCAGCGAAGGGGACGACACAGATACGCAGTATTTT.

The chain joins TRBV14 to TRBJ2-5, with no clear D. CDR1 is SGHDN and CDR2 is FVKESK in the germline V gene. Trimming removed 4 bases from V and 4 bases from J, with 10 bases in between. The CDR3 covers 13 residues. The CDR3 DNA follows: TGTGCCAGCAGCCTATGGACGGGAGAGACCCAGTACTTC. This codes for CASSLWTGETQYF.

The rearrangement joins TRBV5-8 to TRBJ1-5; D is unresolved. V dropped 0 bases and J dropped 2 bases, with 12 bases sitting between them. Germline V gene sequence: CDR1 SGHTS, CDR2 YDEGEE. The CDR3 has 16 amino acids. Here the CDR3 reads CASSLVGGVGNQPQHF. DNA of the CDR3: TGTGCCAGCAGCTTGGTAGGCGGGGTGGGCAATCAGCCCCAGCATTTT. The full variable domain, its missing parts supplied by reference TRBV5-8 and TRBJ1-5, is EAGVTQSPTHLIKTRGQQATLRCSPISGHTSVYWYQQALGLGLQFLLWYDEGEERNRGNFPPRFSGRQFPNYSSELNVNALELEDSALYLCASSLVGGVGNQPQHFGDGTRLSIL.

The chain uses TRBV5-4 and TRBJ2-2; unclear D gene. Germline CDR1 reads SGHNT; CDR2 reads YYREEE (reference sequence). The V gene lost 3 bases and the J gene lost 1 base, with 10 bases spanning the gap. The CDR3 has 15 amino acids. CDR3 sequence: CASSSRARNTGELFF. The CDR3 DNA reads as TGTGCCAGCAGCTCACGGGCCAGGAACACCGGGGAGCTGTTTTTT. Full variable domain (rest looked up from reference TRBV5-4 and TRBJ2-2): ETGVTQSPTHLIKTRGQQVTLRCSSQSGHNTVSWYQQALGQGPQFIFQYYREEENGRGNFPPRFSGLQFPNYSSELNVNALELDDSALYLCASSSRARNTGELFFGEGSRLTVL.

A few counts support this clone. The chain has TRBV6-1 and TRBJ2-3, with 8 bases matching TRBD2. The germline V gene encodes CDR1 MNHNS and CDR2 SASEGT. This CDR3 comprises 16 residues. V trimming: 2 bases; J trimming: 6 bases; junction bases outside the gene matches: 10. Written as DNA, the CDR3 is TGTGCCAGCAGTGAATCCCCCCCGGGAGGGCCGGATACGCAGTATTTT. Encoded protein: CASSESPPGGPDTQYF.

The rearrangement joins TRBV19 to TRBJ2-1; TRBD2 matches at 13 bases. The V segment lost 3 bases and the J segment 2 bases; nucleotides outside the gene matches: 4. From germline, CDR1 is LNHDA and CDR2 SQIVND (reference sequence). The CDR3 contains 17 residues. This CDR3 reads CASSIGLAGVPYNEQFF. The CDR3 DNA is TGTGCCAGTAGTATCGGACTAGCGGGAGTTCCCTACAATGAGCAGTTCTTC. Looking up the rest from reference TRBV19 and TRBJ2-1 gives the full variable domain: DGGITQSPKYLFRKEGQNVTLSCEQNLNHDAMYWYRQDPGQGLRLIYYSQIVNDFQKGDIAEGYSVSREKKESFPLTVTSAQKNPTAFYLCASSIGLAGVPYNEQFFGPGTRLTVL.